This TCR beta chain is drawn from a study of shared clonotypes between healthy human individuals. Study-wide findings and caveats: Expectations were that clonotype sharing among donors would be affected by sequencing depth. Roughly 5.3% of naive CD4 clonotypes were common to a handful of donors. The sampled material consisted only of blood, and tissue repertoires are likely to differ.

CD4+ cell separation produced CD45RA+ naive and CD45RA-negative memory subsets. CDR3 size: 14 residues. Trimming removed 0 bases from V and 4 bases from J; junction bases left unmatched: 2. The germline V gene has CDR1 GTSNPN and CDR2 SVGIG (reference sequence). Regarding this clone: Its antigen is still unknown. The same CDR3 arises from other DNA sequences in this sample as well.

Using immunoSEQ multiplex PCR, the repertoire was profiled, and TCRdb retains in-frame clones only, with some absent. Of over a million clones detected, around 95% appear once; the ten largest clones hold 0.95% to 1.5%. The source is a young man in good health. The chain joins TRBV30 to TRBJ2-3; 9 bases fit TRBD1. The sample was naive CD4+ T cells sorted from blood. Subset given: CD45RA+ positively selected. In nucleotides, the CDR3 is TGTGCCTGGAGTGTTAGACAGGGGGCAGATACGCAGTATTTT. Translating it yields CAWSVRQGADTQYF.